This T cell receptor beta chain was found in a study of CD8 T cells in ankylosing spondylitis. TCRdb re-called the 5' RACE reads with MiXCR, one entry per CDR3 protein. The sample lists fewer than 250,000 distinct CDR3 sequences, 10% to 13% seen once, with 2.6% in the top ten. Study-wide findings and caveats: Certain motif variants had earlier been reported in reactive arthritis synovial fluid and blood. A motif of several highly homologous TCR beta variants was seen as apparently characteristic of ankylosing spondylitis blood.

CDR3 length: 12 amino acids. Trimming removed 6 bases at V and 5 bases at J, with 9 bases between. Germline V gene data show CDR1 as SNHLY and CDR2 as FYNNEI. This clonotype was counted ten times or more. Its cognate antigen is unknown. Sequenced material: blood, either unsorted or a sorted T cell fraction (not recorded which). The TCR sequence derives from a male donor with ankylosing spondylitis or in good health (not recorded which). The chain has TRBV2 and TRBJ2-3; maybe TRBD1 (6 bases). The CDR3 DNA sequence: TGTGCCAGCAGGTTACAGGGAGATACGCAGTATTTT. Protein: CASRLQGDTQYF.